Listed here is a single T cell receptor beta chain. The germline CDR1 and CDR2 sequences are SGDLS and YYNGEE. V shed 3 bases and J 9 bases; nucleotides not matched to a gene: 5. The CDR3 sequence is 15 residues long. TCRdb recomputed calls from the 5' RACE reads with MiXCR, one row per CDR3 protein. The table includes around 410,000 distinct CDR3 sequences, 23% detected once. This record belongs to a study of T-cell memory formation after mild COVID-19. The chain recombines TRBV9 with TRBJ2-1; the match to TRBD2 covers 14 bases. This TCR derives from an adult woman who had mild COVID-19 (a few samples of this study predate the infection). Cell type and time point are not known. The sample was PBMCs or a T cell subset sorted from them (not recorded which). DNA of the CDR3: TGTGCCAGCAGCGGACTAGCGGGAGGGCATGGTGAGCAGTTCTTC. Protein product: CASSGLAGGHGEQFF.